This entry features one TCR beta chain sequence. Its matching antigen is unknown. This sample was included in a study of shared clonotypes between healthy human individuals. Study-wide background: The people who gave samples were a couple of women and a few men aged 18 to 49.

Every subset had its genomic DNA shared out evenly among several immunoSEQ plates. Data came from immunoSEQ multiplex PCR; TCRdb stores just in-frame clones and leaves some out. The sample shows about 1 million clones, 70% to 80% of them seen only once. J gave up 4 bases and V 8 bases, and 14 bases lay outside the gene matches. CDR1 is SGHRS and CDR2 is YFSETQ in the germline V gene. The length of the CDR3 is 17 residues. Whole-study findings and limits: Limited genetic and exposure-history diversity came from having few donors. Several donors showed sharing of about 4.7% of naive CD4 clonotypes.

V and J are TRBV5-1 and TRBJ2-2, with 10 bases identical to TRBD2. The sequencing sample was made of memory CD4+ T cells sorted from blood. Documented subset: CD45RA-negative fraction. The TCR sequence derives from a man aged 18 to 29 in good health. In nucleotides, the CDR3 is TGCGCCAGAACTAGCGGGACCTTTAGAGGGGTCACCGGGGAGCTGTTTTTT. Protein: CARTSGTFRGVTGELFF.